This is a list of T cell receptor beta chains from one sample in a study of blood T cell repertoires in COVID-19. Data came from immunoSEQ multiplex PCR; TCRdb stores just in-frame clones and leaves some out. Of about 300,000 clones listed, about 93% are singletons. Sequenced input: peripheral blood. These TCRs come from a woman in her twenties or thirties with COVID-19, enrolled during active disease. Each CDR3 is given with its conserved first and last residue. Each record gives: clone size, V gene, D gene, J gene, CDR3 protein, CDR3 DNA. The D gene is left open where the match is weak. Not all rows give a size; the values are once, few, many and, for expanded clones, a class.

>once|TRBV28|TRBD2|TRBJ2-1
CASSYPGGPVDNEQFF
TGTGCCAGCAGTTATCCGGGGGGTCCGGTGGACAATGAGCAGTTCTTC
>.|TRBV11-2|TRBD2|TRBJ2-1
CASSFGLAGAPENEQFF
TGTGCCAGCAGCTTCGGACTAGCGGGAGCCCCAGAGAATGAGCAGTTCTTC
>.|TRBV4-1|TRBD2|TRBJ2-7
CASSDLGLAGVEQYF
TGCGCCAGCAGTGACCTTGGGCTAGCGGGAGTCGAGCAGTACTTC
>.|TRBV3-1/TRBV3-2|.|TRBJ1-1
CASSQEAGGTTEAFF
TGTGCCAGCAGCCAAGAGGCGGGGGGGACCACTGAAGCTTTCTTT
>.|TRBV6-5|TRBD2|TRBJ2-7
CASTPRTSGTYEQYF
TGTGCCAGCACCCCGCGGACTAGCGGAACCTACGAGCAGTACTTC
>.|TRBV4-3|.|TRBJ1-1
CASSQQRDTEAFF
TGCGCCAGCAGCCAACAGAGGGACACTGAAGCTTTCTTT
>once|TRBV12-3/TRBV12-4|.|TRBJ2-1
CASSLAGETEQFF
TGTGCCAGCAGTTTAGCGGGAGAGACTGAGCAGTTCTTC
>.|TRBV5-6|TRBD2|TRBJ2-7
CASSSGRAINEQYF
TGTGCCAGCAGCTCGGGGAGGGCCATCAACGAGCAGTACTTC
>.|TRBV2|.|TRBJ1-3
CASSVGQISGNTIYF
TGTGCCAGCAGTGTCGGACAGATCTCTGGAAACACCATATATTTT
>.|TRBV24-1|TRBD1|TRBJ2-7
CATSDRTGSTSYEQYF
TGTGCCACCAGTGATCGGACAGGGAGTACCTCCTACGAGCAGTACTTC
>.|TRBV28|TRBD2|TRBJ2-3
CASSFGLARGTDTQYF
TGTGCCAGCAGTTTTGGACTAGCTCGGGGCACAGATACGCAGTATTTT
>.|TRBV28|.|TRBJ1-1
CASSLLGSTEAFF
TGTGCCAGCAGTTTATTGGGGAGCACTGAAGCTTTCTTT
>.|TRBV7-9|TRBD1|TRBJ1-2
CATQRTGPNYGYTF
TGTGCCACTCAACGGACAGGGCCTAACTATGGCTACACCTTC
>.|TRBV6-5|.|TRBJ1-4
CASSGYRAEEKLFF
TGTGCCAGCAGCGGCTACAGGGCGGAGGAAAAACTGTTTTTT
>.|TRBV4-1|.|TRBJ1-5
CASSLWQEESNQPQHF
TGCGCCAGCAGCCTCTGGCAGGAGGAGAGCAATCAGCCCCAGCATTTT
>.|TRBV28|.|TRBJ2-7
CASSFGPGPSYEQYF
TGTGCCAGCAGTTTTGGGCCAGGGCCTTCCTACGAGCAGTACTTC
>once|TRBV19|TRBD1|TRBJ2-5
CASSRSRQGAGETQYF
TGTGCCAGTAGTAGGTCCCGACAGGGGGCTGGGGAGACCCAGTACTTC
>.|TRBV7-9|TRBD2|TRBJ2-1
CASSSRGTSGSNEQFF
TGTGCCAGCAGCTCAAGGGGGACTAGCGGGAGTAACGAGCAGTTCTTC
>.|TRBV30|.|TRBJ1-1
CAWSLGRRGTEAFF
TGTGCCTGGAGTCTGGGGAGGCGGGGCACTGAAGCTTTCTTT
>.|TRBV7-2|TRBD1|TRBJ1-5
CASSLDTGGSNQPQHF
TGTGCCAGCAGCTTAGACACAGGGGGCAGCAATCAGCCCCAGCATTTT
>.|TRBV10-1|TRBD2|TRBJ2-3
CASSVSGRDTQYF
TGCGCCAGCAGTGTTAGCGGGAGAGATACGCAGTATTTT
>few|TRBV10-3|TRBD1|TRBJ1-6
CAIRGGTGELSPLHF
TGTGCCATCAGAGGAGGGACAGGGGAATTGTCACCCCTCCACTTT
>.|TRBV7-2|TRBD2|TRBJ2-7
CASSNGLAANGYEQYF
TGTGCCAGCAGCAACGGACTAGCGGCTAATGGCTACGAGCAGTACTTC
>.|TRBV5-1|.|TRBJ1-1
CASSPDSLNTEAFF
TGCGCCAGCAGCCCTGACAGCCTGAACACTGAAGCTTTCTTT
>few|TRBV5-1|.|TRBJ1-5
CASSLGWGDRQPQHF
TGCGCCAGCAGCCTTGGCTGGGGAGATCGACAGCCCCAGCATTTT
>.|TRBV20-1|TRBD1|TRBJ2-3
CSASWTGVETDTQYF
TGCAGTGCTAGTTGGACAGGGGTAGAAACAGATACGCAGTATTTT
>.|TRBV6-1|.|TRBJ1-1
CASTILDTEAFF
TGTGCCAGCACCATACTCGACACTGAAGCTTTCTTT